These 15 T cell receptor beta chains came from one sample sequenced in a study of response to subunit inactivated influenza vaccine. From the RT-PCR reads, TCRdb called clonotypes with MiXCR, one entry per CDR3 protein. Among roughly 520,000 distinct CDR3 sequences listed, roughly 23% were seen once. The specimen was CD4+ T cells sorted from PBMCs, collected about 5 days after vaccination. The origin of the receptors is a man aged 50-59 years who received an inactivated influenza vaccine.

V gene TRBV29-1 combines with J gene TRBJ2-1, with 10 bases that match TRBD2. The CDR3 has 15 amino acids. J lost 10 bases, V lost 3 bases, and 12 bases had no gene match. Germline V CDR1 and CDR2: SQVTM, ANQGSEA. The CDR3 region has the DNA TGCAGCGTTGATGGCGGGGCGGGACTAGCGATCGAGCAGTTCTTC. This encodes CSVDGGAGLAIEQFF.

This clonotype appeared a few times. The chain has TRBV7-8 and TRBJ2-2, with 10 positions matching TRBD2. The ends lost 5 bases at V and 4 bases at J; junction bases unmatched: 1. The CDR3 is 14 amino acids. Germline V gene lookup returns CDR1 SGHVS and CDR2 FQNEAQ. The CDR3 protein is CASSKREGTGELFF. DNA of the CDR3: TGTGCCAGCAGCAAGCGGGAGGGCACCGGGGAGCTGTTTTTT. Based on the CDR3 plus reference TRBV7-8 and TRBJ2-2, the full variable domain is GAGVSQSPRYKVAKRGQDVALRCDPISGHVSLFWYQQALGQGPEFLTYFQNEAQLDKSGLPSDRFFAERPEGSVSTLKIQRTQQEDSAVYLCASSKREGTGELFFGEGSRLTVL.

This clonotype was picked up a small number of times. This chain links TRBV7-2 with TRBJ1-1; D unresolved. Germline CDR1 SGHTA, CDR2 FQGNSA. With 2 bases removed from V and 4 bases from J, the gap between germline ends came to 5 bases. The CDR3 covers 12 residues. The CDR3 is CASSLFGTEAFF. CDR3 in DNA: TGTGCCAGCAGCTTATTCGGCACTGAAGCTTTCTTT.

This chain links TRBV6-2 or TRBV6-3 with TRBJ1-5; D perhaps matches TRBD1 (5 bases). V was trimmed by 2 bases and J by 4 bases, leaving 15 bases between them. This CDR3 is 16 amino acids long. The germline gives CDR1 MNHEY, CDR2 SVGEGT. The CDR3 sequence is CASSYGGGIGNQPQHF. The DNA of the CDR3 is TGTGCCAGCAGTTACGGTGGGGGGATTGGGAATCAGCCCCAGCATTTT.

This clonotype was observed a few times. CDR3 nucleotides: TGTGCCAGCACTCCAGGGGAAGGGAACACTGAAGCTTTCTTT. Protein: CASTPGEGNTEAFF. The chain recombines TRBV7-6 with TRBJ1-1, with a possible D match to TRBD1 (6 bases). Germline loops: CDR1 SGHVS, CDR2 FNYEAQ. Deletions cut 7 bases from V and 1 base from J, with 13 bases between. The CDR3 is 14 residues long.

This clonotype has a handful of counts. V usage is TRBV4-1 and J usage is TRBJ2-5, with TRBD2 matching 7 bases. CDR1 and CDR2 (germline): MGHRA, YSYEKL. The J segment lost 3 bases and the V segment lost 0 bases, leaving 4 bases of the junction unmatched. The CDR3 sequence is 15 residues long. The CDR3 region is CASSQDHSGKETQYF. The CDR3 DNA reads as TGCGCCAGCAGCCAAGATCACAGCGGGAAAGAGACCCAGTACTTC.

The genes are TRBV2 and TRBJ1-1; 10 nucleotides line up with TRBD1. Unmatched junction bases numbered 9, after V lost 8 bases and J lost 6 bases. This CDR3 is 14 amino acids long. Germline assignment: CDR1 SNHLY and CDR2 FYNNEI. For the CDR3, the DNA is TGTGCCAGCGGATCGGGACAGGGGTTCTCTGAAGCTTTCTTT. This codes for CASGSGQGFSEAFF. Combining the CDR3 with reference TRBV2 and TRBJ1-1 gives the whole variable domain EPEVTQTPSHQVTQMGQEVILRCVPISNHLYFYWYRQILGQKVEFLVSFYNNEISEKSEIFDDQFSVERPDGSNFTLKIRSTKLEDSAMYFCASGSGQGFSEAFFGQGTRLTVV.

The sample holds a few counts of this clonotype. This chain links TRBV20-1 with TRBJ1-5; the D gene is possibly TRBD1 (6 bases). The CDR3 runs 13 residues. V was cut by 5 bases and J by 4 bases, with 12 bases left in between. Germline values: CDR1 DFQATT, CDR2 SNEGSKA (reference sequence). CDR3 sequence: CSAHRDMNQPQHF. CDR3 DNA sequence: TGCAGTGCTCACCGGGACATGAATCAGCCCCAGCATTTT.

In its sample, this clonotype was seen many times. The rearrangement links TRBV29-1 to TRBJ2-3; maybe TRBD1 (5 bases). Germline CDR1 is SQVTM and CDR2 is ANQGSEA. V was clipped by 4 bases and J by 0 bases, with 11 bases between them. CDR3 length: 14 residues. The CDR3 coding sequence is TGCAGCGTTGGGCAGGGATCTAGCACAGATACGCAGTATTTT. Translation gives CSVGQGSSTDTQYF.

This rearrangement joins TRBV18 to TRBJ2-5; D unclear. V was cut by 1 base and J by 2 bases, with 11 bases left in between. Germline CDR1 and CDR2: KGHSH and LQKENI. The CDR3 length is 15 residues. CDR3 sequence (DNA): TGTGCCAGCTCACCACTTTCCGTCTCACAAGAGACCCAGTACTTC. As protein: CASSPLSVSQETQYF. Looking up the rest from reference TRBV18 and TRBJ2-5 gives the full variable domain: NAGVMQNPRHLVRRRGQEARLRCSPMKGHSHVYWYRQLPEEGLKFMVYLQKENIIDESGMPKERFSAEFPKEGPSILRIQQVVRGDSAAYFCASSPLSVSQETQYFGPGTRLLVL.

This chain links TRBV7-2 with TRBJ2-2; D is undetermined. The CDR3 covers 14 residues. The V and J ends lost 1 base and 3 bases respectively, with 6 bases between them. Germline lookup yields CDR1 SGHTA and CDR2 FQGNSA. The CDR3 region has the DNA TGTGCCAGCAGCTTAGGGTCGGACACCGGGGAGCTGTTTTTT. Its protein product is CASSLGSDTGELFF.

This clonotype occurred a few times. The V gene is TRBV4-1, the J gene TRBJ2-5; no firm D call. Germline V gives CDR1 MGHRA, CDR2 YSYEKL. The CDR3 totals 13 residues. V was trimmed by 3 bases and J by 9 bases, leaving 14 bases between them. Written as DNA, the CDR3 is TGCGCCAGCAGCCACGCCAGCCCCGAAGCCCAGTACTTC. It specifies CASSHASPEAQYF.

This chain links TRBV6-5 with TRBJ1-1; TRBD1 is a possible D gene (5 bases). Trimming stripped 4 bases from V and 10 bases from J, with 13 bases between. The CDR3 has 12 amino acids. Germline V CDR1 and CDR2: MNHEY, SVGAGI. CDR3 loop: CASSLNGRGAFF. In DNA, the CDR3 is TGTGCCAGCAGTTTAAATGGAAGGGGAGCTTTCTTT.

The chain recombines TRBV20-1 with TRBJ2-3, with 9 bases lining up with TRBD2. The J segment lost 2 bases and the V segment lost 5 bases, leaving 8 bases of the junction unmatched. Germline V gene sequence: CDR1 DFQATT, CDR2 SNEGSKA (reference sequence). CDR3 size: 15 residues. In DNA form, the CDR3 reads TGCAGTGCTGACATCGCGGGAGGGATCACAGATACGCAGTATTTT. As protein: CSADIAGGITDTQYF.

CDR3 sequence (DNA): TGTGCCAGCAGTTATAAGGGACAGGGTCCTATTAACACCGGGGAGCTGTTTTTT. This translates into CASSYKGQGPINTGELFF. The chain couples TRBV6-2 or TRBV6-3 to TRBJ2-2; 9 bases agree with TRBD1. The germline V gene has CDR1 MNHEY and CDR2 SVGEGT. V lost 3 bases, J lost 2 bases, and 10 bases stayed unmatched. The length of the CDR3 is 18 residues.